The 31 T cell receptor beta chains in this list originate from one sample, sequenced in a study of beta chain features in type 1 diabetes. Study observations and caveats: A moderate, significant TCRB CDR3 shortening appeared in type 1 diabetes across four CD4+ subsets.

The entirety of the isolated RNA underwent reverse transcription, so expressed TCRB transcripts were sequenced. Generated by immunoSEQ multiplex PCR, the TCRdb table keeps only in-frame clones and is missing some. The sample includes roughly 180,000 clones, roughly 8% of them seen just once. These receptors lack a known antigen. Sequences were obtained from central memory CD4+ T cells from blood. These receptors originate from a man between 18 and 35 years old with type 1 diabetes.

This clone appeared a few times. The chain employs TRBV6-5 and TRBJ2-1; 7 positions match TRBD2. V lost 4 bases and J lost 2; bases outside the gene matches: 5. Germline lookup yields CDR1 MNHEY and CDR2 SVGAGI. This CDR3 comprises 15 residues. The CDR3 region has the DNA TGTGCCAGCAGTTCTGGGCGGGAGCCCTACAATGAGCAGTTCTTC. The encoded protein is CASSSGREPYNEQFF.

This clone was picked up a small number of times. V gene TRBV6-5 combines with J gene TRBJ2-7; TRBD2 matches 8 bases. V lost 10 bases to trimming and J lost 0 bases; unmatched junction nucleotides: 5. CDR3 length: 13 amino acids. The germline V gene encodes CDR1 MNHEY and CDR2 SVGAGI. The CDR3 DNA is TGTGCCATCTCACGGGGGGGCTCCTACGAGCAGTACTTC. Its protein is CAISRGGSYEQYF.

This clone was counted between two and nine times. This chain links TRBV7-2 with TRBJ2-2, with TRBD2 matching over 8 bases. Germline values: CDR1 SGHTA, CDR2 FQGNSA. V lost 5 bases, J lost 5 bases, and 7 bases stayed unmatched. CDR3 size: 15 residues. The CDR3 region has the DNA TGTGCCAGCAGCCAGTATAGCGGGACTACCGGGGAGCTGTTTTTT. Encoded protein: CASSQYSGTTGELFF.

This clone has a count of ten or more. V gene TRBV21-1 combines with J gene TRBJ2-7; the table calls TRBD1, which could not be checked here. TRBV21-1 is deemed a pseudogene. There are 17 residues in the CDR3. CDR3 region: CASSKAFTVQSSYEQYF. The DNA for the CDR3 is TGTGCCAGCAGCAAAGCCTTCACCGTACAGAGCTCCTACGAGCAGTACTTC.

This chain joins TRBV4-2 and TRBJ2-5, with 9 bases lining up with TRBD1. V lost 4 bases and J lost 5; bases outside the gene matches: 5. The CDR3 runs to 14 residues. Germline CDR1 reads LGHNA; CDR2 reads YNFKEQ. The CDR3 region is CASSLTGGMETQYF. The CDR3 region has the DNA TGTGCCAGCAGCCTTACAGGGGGCATGGAGACCCAGTACTTC.

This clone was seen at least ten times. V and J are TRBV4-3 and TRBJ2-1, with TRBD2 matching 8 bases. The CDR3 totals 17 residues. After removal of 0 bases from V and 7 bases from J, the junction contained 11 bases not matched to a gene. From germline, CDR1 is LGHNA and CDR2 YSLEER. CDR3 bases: TGCGCCAGCAGCCAAGATCTCCGGGGGGGGCGCCAAAATGAGCAGTTCTTC. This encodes CASSQDLRGGRQNEQFF.

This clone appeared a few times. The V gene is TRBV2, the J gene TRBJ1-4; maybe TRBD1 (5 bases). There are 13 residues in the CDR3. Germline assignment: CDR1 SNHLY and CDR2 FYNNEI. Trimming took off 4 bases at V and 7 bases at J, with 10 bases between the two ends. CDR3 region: CASSAYGGEKLFF. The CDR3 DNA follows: TGTGCCAGCAGTGCGTACGGGGGTGAAAAACTGTTTTTT.

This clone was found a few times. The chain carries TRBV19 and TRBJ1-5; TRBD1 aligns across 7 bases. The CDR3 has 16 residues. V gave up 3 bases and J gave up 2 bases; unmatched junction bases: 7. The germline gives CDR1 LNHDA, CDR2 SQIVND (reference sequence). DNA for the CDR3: TGTGCCAGTAGTATCGGGACAGCCATGGGCAATCAGCCCCAGCATTTT. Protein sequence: CASSIGTAMGNQPQHF.

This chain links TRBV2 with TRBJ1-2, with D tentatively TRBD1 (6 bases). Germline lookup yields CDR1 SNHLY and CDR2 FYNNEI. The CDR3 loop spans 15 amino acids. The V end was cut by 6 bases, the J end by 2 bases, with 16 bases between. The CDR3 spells CASRFGGQQNYGYTF. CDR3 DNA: TGTGCCAGCAGGTTCGGAGGACAGCAAAACTATGGCTACACCTTC.

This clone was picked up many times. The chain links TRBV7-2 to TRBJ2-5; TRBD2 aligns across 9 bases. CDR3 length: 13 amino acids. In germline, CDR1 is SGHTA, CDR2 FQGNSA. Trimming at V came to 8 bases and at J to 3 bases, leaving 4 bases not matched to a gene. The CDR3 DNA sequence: TGTGCCAGCGCCCGCGGGGGGGAAGAGACCCAGTACTTC. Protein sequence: CASARGGEETQYF.

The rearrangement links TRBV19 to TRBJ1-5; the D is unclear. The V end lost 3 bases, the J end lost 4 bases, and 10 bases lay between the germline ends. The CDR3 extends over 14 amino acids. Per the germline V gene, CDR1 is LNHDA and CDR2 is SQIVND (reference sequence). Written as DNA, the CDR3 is TGTGCCAGTAGTATCCTGGGAGAGAATCAGCCCCAGCATTTT. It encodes CASSILGENQPQHF.

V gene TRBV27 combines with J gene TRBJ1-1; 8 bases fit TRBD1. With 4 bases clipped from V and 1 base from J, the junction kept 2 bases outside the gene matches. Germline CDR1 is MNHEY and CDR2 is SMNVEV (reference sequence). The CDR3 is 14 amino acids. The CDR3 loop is CASSWDRTNTEAFF. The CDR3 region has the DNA TGTGCCAGCAGTTGGGACAGGACGAACACTGAAGCTTTCTTT.

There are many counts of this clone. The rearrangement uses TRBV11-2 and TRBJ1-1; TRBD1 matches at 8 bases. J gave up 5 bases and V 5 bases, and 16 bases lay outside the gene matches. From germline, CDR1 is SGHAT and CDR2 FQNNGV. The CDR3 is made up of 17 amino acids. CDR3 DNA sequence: TGTGCCAGCAGCCCCTCGACAGGGGACCCCTTGAGTACTGAAGCTTTCTTT. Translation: CASSPSTGDPLSTEAFF.

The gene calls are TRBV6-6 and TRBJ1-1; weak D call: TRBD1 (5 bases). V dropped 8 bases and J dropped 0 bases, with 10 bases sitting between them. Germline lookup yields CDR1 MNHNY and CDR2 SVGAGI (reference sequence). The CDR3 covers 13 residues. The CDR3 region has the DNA TGTGCCAGCGGGCGGGGCCTGAACACTGAAGCTTTCTTT. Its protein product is CASGRGLNTEAFF.

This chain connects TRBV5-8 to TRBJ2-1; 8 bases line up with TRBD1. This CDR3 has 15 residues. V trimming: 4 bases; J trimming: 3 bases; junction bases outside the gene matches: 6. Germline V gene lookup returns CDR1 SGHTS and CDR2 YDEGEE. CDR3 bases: TGTGCCAGCAGCCGACAGGGGAACTACTACAATGAGCAGTTCTTC. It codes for CASSRQGNYYNEQFF.

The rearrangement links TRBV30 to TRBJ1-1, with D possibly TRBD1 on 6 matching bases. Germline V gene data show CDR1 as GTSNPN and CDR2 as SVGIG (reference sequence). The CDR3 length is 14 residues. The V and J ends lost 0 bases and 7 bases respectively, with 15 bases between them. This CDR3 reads CAWSVAGVRGEAFF. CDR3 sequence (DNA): TGTGCCTGGAGTGTAGCAGGGGTGAGGGGTGAAGCTTTCTTT.

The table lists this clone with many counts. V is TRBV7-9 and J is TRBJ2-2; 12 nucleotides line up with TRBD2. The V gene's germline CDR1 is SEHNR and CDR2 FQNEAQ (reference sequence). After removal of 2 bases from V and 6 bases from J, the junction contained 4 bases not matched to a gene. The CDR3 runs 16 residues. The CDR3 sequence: CASSLRLAGESGELFF. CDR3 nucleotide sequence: TGTGCCAGCAGCTTAAGACTAGCGGGAGAGTCCGGGGAGCTGTTTTTT.

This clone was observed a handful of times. The CDR3 sequence: CASSPTRDNQPQHF. CDR3 nucleotides: TGTGCCAGCTCACCGACCAGGGACAATCAGCCCCAGCATTTT. V and J are TRBV18 and TRBJ1-5; D is perhaps TRBD1 (5 bases). CDR1 and CDR2 (germline): KGHSH, LQKENI. This CDR3 is 14 amino acids long. Trimming removed 3 bases from V and 3 bases from J, with 9 bases in between.

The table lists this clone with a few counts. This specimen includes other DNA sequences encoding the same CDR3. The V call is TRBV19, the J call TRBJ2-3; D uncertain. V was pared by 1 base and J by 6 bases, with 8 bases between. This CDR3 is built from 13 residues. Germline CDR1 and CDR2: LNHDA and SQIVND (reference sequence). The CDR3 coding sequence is TGTGCCAGTAGTATAGGTCTGGCTGATACGCAGTATTTT. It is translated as CASSIGLADTQYF.

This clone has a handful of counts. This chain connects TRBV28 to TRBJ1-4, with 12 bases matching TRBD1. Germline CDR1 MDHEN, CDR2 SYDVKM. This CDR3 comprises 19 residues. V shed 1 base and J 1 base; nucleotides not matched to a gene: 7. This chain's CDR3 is CASSLSGTGGGGTNEKLFF. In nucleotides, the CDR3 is TGTGCCAGCAGTTTATCCGGGACAGGGGGCGGGGGAACTAATGAAAAACTGTTTTTT.

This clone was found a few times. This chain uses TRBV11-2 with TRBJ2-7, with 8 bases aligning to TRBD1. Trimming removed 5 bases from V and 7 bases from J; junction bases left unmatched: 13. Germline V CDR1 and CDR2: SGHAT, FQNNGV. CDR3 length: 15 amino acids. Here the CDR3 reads CASSPITGGRGEQYF. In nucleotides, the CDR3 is TGTGCCAGCAGCCCGATAACAGGGGGAAGAGGTGAGCAGTACTTC.

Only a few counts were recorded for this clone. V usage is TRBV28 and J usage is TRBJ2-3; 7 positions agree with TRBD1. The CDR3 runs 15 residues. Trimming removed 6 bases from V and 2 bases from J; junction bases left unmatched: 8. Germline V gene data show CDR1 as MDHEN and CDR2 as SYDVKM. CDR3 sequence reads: CASSSQGWNTDTQYF. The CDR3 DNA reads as TGTGCCAGCAGCTCACAGGGGTGGAACACAGATACGCAGTATTTT.

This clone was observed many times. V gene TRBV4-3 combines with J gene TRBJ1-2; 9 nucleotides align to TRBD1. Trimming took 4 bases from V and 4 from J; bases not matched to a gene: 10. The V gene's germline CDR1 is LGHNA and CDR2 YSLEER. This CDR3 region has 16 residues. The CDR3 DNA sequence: TGCGCCAGCAGCCCGGGGACAGGGAATATCGGCTATGGCTACACCTTC. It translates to CASSPGTGNIGYGYTF.

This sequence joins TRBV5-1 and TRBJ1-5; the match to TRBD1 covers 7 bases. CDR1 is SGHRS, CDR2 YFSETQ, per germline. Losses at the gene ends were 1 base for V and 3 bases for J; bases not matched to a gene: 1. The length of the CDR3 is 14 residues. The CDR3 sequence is CASSLTGANQPQHF. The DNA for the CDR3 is TGCGCCAGCAGCTTGACAGGGGCCAATCAGCCCCAGCATTTT.

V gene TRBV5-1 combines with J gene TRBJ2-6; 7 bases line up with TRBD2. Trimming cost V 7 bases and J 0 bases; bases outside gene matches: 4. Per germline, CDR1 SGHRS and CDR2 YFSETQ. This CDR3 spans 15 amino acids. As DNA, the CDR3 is TGCGCCAGCGGGGGAGGGGCCTCTGGGGCCAACGTCCTGACTTTC. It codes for CASGGGASGANVLTF.

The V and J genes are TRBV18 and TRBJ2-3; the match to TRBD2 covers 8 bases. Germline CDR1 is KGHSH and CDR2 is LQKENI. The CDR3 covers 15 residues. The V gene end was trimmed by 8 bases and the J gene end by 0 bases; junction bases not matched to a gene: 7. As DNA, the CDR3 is TGTGCCAGCCACCGGGCGGGGGGCAGCACAGATACGCAGTATTTT. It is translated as CASHRAGGSTDTQYF.

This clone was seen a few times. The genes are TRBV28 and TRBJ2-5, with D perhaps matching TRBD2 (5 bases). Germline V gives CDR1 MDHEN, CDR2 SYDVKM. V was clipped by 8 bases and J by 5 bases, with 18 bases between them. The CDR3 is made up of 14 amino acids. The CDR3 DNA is TGTGCCAGCGCCTTGGTCGGGGTTGGGGAGACCCAGTACTTC. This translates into CASALVGVGETQYF. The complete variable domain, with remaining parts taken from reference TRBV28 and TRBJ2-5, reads DVKVTQSSRYLVKRTGEKVFLECVQDMDHENMFWYRQDPGLGLRLIYFSYDVKMKEKGDIPEGYSVSREKKERFSLILESASTNQTSMYLCASALVGVGETQYFGPGTRLLVL.

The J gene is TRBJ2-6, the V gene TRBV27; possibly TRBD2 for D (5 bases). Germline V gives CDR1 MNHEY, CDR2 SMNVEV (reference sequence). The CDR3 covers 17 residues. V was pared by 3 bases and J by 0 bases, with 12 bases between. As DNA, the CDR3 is TGTGCCAGCAGTTTGAGGGCCCCGGTCTCTGGGGCCAACGTCCTGACTTTC. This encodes CASSLRAPVSGANVLTF.

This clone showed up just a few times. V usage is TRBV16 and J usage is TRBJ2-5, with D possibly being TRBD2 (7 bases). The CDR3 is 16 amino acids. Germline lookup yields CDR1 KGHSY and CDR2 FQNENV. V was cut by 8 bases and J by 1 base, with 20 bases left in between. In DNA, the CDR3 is TGTGCCAGCGCTGGGGGGGCTAGCGGCTTCCAAGAGACCCAGTACTTC. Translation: CASAGGASGFQETQYF.

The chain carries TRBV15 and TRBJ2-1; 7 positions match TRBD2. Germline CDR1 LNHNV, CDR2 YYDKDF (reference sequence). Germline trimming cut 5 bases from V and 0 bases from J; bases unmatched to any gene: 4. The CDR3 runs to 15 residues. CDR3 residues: CATSGGGSSYNEQFF. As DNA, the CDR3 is TGTGCCACCAGCGGGGGGGGAAGCTCCTACAATGAGCAGTTCTTC.

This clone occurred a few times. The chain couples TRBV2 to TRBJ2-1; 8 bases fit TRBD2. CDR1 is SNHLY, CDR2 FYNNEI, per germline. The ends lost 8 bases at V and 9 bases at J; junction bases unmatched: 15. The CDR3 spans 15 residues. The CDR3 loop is CASALRGAGAGEQFF. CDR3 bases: TGTGCCAGCGCCCTCCGGGGAGCGGGAGCTGGTGAGCAGTTCTTC.